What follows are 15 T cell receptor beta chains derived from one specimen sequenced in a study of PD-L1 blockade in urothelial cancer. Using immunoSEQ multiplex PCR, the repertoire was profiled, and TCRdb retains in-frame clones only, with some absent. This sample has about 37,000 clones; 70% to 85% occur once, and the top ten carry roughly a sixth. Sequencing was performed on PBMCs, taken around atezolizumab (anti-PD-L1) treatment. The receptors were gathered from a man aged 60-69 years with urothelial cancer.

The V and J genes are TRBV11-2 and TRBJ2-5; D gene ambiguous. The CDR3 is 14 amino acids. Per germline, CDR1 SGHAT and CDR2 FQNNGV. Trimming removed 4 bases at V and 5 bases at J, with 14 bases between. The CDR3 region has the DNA TGTGCCAGCAGCTACCCCAGTGACGGGGAGACCCAGTACTTC. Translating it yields CASSYPSDGETQYF.

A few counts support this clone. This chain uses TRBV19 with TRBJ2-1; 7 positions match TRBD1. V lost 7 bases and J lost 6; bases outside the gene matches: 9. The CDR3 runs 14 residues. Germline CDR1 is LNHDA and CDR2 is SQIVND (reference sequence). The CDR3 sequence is CASNTDRAGNEQFF. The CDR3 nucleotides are TGTGCCAGTAACACCGACAGGGCCGGCAATGAGCAGTTCTTC.

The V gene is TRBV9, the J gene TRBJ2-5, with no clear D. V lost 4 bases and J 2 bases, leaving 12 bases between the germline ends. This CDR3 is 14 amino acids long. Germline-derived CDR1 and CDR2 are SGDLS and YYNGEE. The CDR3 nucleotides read TGTGCCAGCAGCCCTAGTCAAAGACAAGAGACCCAGTACTTC. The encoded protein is CASSPSQRQETQYF.

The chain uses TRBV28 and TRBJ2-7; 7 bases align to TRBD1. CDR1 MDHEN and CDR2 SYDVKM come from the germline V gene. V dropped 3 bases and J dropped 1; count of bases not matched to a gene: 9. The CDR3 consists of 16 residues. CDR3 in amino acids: CASSFLPGQLSYEQYF. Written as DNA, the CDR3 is TGTGCCAGCAGTTTTCTACCGGGACAGCTGTCCTACGAGCAGTACTTC.

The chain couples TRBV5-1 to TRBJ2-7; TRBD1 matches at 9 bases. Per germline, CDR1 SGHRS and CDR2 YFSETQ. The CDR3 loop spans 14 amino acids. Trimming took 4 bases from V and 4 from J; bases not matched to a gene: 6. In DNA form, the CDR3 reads TGCGCCAGCAGCCAGGGGACAGGGAAGTACGAGCAGTACTTC. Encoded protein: CASSQGTGKYEQYF.

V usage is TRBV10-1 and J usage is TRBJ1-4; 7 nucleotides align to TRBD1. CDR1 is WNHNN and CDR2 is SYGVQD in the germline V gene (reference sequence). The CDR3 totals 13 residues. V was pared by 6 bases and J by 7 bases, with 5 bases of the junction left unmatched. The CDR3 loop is CASSETGSEKLFF. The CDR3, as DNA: TGCGCCAGCAGCGAGACAGGGAGTGAAAAACTGTTTTTT.

CDR3 in DNA: TGCGCCAGCAGCTCCCAGGGGGTCTTGAACACTGAAGCTTTCTTT. Translating it yields CASSSQGVLNTEAFF. The chain carries TRBV5-1 and TRBJ1-1; 7 nucleotides agree with TRBD1. The CDR3 covers 15 residues. The V gene end was trimmed by 3 bases and the J gene end by 0 bases; junction bases not matched to a gene: 5. Germline loops: CDR1 SGHRS, CDR2 YFSETQ.

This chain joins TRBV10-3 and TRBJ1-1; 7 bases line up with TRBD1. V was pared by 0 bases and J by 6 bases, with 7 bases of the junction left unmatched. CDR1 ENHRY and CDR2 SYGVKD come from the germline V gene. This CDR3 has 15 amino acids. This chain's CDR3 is CAISESGRGIPEAFF. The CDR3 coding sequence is TGTGCCATCAGTGAGTCGGGCAGGGGGATACCTGAAGCTTTCTTT.

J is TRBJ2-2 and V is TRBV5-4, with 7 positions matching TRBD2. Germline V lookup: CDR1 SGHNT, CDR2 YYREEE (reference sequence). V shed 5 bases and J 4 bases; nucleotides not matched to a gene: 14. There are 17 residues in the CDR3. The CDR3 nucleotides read TGTGCCAGCAGTCCTTCAGGCGGGGGTCGGGTCACCGGGGAGCTGTTTTTT. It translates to CASSPSGGGRVTGELFF.

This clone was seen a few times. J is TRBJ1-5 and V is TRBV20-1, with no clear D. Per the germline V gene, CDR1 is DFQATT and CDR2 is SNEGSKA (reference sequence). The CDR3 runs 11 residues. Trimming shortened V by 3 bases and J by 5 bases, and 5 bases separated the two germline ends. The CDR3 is CSASPDQPQHF. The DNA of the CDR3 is TGCAGTGCTAGCCCCGATCAGCCCCAGCATTTT.

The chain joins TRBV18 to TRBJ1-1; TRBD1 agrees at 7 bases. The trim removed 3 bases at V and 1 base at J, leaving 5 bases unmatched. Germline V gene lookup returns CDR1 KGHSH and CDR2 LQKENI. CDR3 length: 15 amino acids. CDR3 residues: CASSPTGDRNTEAFF. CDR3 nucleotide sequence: TGTGCCAGCTCACCCACGGGGGACAGGAACACTGAAGCTTTCTTT.

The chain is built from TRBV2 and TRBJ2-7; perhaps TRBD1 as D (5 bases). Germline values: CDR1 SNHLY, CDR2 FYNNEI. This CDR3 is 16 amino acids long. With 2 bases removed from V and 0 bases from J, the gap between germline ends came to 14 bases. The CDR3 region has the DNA TGTGCCAGCAGTGAAAGGGCCGTCAGGGTCTCCTACGAGCAGTACTTC. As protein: CASSERAVRVSYEQYF.

The DNA for the CDR3 is TGTGCCAGCAGCCCACAAGAGACCCAGTACTTC. Translation gives CASSPQETQYF. V is TRBV7-8 and J is TRBJ2-5; D remains unclear. The CDR3 sequence is 11 residues long. Germline V gene lookup returns CDR1 SGHVS and CDR2 FQNEAQ. V gave up 5 bases and J gave up 2 bases, with 3 bases separating them.

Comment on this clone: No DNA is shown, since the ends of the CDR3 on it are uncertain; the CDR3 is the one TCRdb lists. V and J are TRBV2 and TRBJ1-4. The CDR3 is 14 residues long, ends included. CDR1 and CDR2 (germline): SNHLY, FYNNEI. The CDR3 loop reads CASSDFRGNEKLFF.

The CDR3: CASSFYTRNYGYTF. CDR3 in DNA: TGTGCCAGCAGCTTTTATACACGAAACTATGGCTACACCTTC. The rearrangement joins TRBV28 to TRBJ1-2; the D is unclear. The CDR3 sequence is 14 residues long. V shed 6 bases and J shed 2 bases, with 13 bases lying between them. Germline V gene sequence: CDR1 MDHEN, CDR2 SYDVKM.